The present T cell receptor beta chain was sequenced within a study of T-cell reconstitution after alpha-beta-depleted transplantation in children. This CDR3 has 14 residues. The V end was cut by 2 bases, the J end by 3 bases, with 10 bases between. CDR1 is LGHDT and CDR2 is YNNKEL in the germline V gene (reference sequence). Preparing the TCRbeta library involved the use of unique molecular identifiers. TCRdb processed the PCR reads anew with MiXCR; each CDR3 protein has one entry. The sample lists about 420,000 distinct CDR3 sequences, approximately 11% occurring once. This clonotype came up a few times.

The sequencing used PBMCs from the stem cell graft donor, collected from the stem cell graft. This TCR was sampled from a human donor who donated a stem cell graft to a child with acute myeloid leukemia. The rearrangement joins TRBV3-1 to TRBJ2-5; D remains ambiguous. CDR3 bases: TGTGCCAGCAGCCAATCGCCCCAAGAAGAGACCCAGTACTTC. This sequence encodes CASSQSPQEETQYF.